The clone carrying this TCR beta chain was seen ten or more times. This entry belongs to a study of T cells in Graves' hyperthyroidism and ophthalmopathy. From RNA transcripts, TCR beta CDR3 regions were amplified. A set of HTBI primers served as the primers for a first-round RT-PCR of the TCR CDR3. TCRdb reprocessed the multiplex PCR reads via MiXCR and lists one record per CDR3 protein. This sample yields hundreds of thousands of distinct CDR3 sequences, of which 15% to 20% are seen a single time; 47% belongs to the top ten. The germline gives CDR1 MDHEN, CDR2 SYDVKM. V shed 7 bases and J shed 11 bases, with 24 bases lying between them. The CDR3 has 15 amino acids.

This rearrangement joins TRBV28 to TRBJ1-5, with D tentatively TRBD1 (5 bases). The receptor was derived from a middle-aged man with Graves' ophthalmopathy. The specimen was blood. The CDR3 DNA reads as TGTGCCAGCACCTCATTGGGGCCTACGGAGTCGGCCCAGCATTTT. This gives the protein CASTSLGPTESAQHF. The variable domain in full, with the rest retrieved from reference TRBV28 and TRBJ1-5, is DVKVTQSSRYLVKRTGEKVFLECVQDMDHENMFWYRQDPGLGLRLIYFSYDVKMKEKGDIPEGYSVSREKKERFSLILESASTNQTSMYLCASTSLGPTESAQHFGDGTRLSIL.